The rows below give T cell receptor beta chains drawn from one sample of a study of T cells after yellow fever vaccination. A single record per CDR3 protein comes from TCRdb applying MiXCR to the 5' RACE reads. The sample consists of 70,000 or so distinct CDR3 sequences, around 7% of them appearing once. This specimen consisted of CD8+ T cells sorted from PBMCs, obtained less than 11 days after the first yellow fever vaccination. These receptors were collected from a man younger than 35 who received the YFV17D yellow fever vaccine. The CDR3 runs from the conserved cysteine through the conserved F or W. A D gene is named only where the DNA matches it firmly. Clone size is not always given. Where it is, it says once, few, many or a class for expanded clones.

TRBJ1-1,14,.,many,TRBV6-5,TGTGCCAGCAGTTACTATGGGACGAACACTGAAGCTTTCTTT,CASSYYGTNTEAFF
TRBJ2-1,13,TRBD2,many,TRBV20-1,TGCAGTGCTCTCAGGACTAGCTTCAATGAGCAGTTCTTC,CSALRTSFNEQFF
TRBJ2-1,12,.,many,TRBV29-1,TGCAGCGTTGAGGGAACAGACAATGAGCAGTTCTTC,CSVEGTDNEQFF
TRBJ2-4,13,.,few,TRBV9,TGTGCCAGCAGCGCCCCGCTTGGGAACATTCAGTACTTC,CASSAPLGNIQYF
TRBJ2-3,17,TRBD2,.,TRBV5-4,TGTGCTAGCAGCAAGCTGACTAGCGGGGCTCGCACAGATACGCAGTATTTT,CASSKLTSGARTDTQYF
TRBJ1-6,16,.,many,TRBV15,TGTGCCACCAGCAGAGATCAGGGACTGTATAATTCACCCCTCCACTTT,CATSRDQGLYNSPLHF
TRBJ2-3,16,TRBD2,.,TRBV7-2,TGTGCCAGCAGCCCACGGGGGGGGGGGCTCACAGATACGCAGTATTTT,CASSPRGGGLTDTQYF
TRBJ2-2,16,TRBD1,many,TRBV9,TGTGCCAGCAGCGTAGACGGGCAGGGGGACACCGGGGAGCTGTTTTTT,CASSVDGQGDTGELFF
TRBJ2-1,15,.,.,TRBV7-9,TGTGCCAGCGAATACCGACAGGCAGGTCTAAATGAGCAGTTCTTC,CASEYRQAGLNEQFF
TRBJ2-1,13,.,many,TRBV29-1,TGCAGCGTTGAAGAGAATGCGGGAAATGAGCAGTTCTTC,CSVEENAGNEQFF
TRBJ2-1,16,TRBD1,many,TRBV25-1,TGTGCCAGCAGTGAAGTGCAGGGGGACCCCTACAATGAGCAGTTCTTC,CASSEVQGDPYNEQFF
TRBJ2-1,16,.,many,TRBV30,TGTGCCTGGAGTGTAGCTGGGACTCACTACTACAATGAGCAGTTCTTC,CAWSVAGTHYYNEQFF
TRBJ1-2,14,.,few,TRBV11-2,TGTGCCAGCAGCTCAAGATTGGCCGACTATGGCTACACCTTC,CASSSRLADYGYTF
TRBJ1-5,14,TRBD1,.,TRBV24-1,TGTGCCACCAGTGATCCTGACAGGGCTCAGCCCCAGCATTTT,CATSDPDRAQPQHF
TRBJ2-2,14,TRBD2,.,TRBV10-3,TGTGCCATCAGTGAGAAGCGGGGTACCGGGGAGCTGTTTTTT,CAISEKRGTGELFF
TRBJ1-1,14,.,many,TRBV27,TGTGCCAGCAGTTTCCGAGGGATGAACACTGAAGCTTTCTTT,CASSFRGMNTEAFF
TRBJ2-3,13,.,many,TRBV9,TGTGCCAGCAGCGTAGATGGGGTCGATACGCAGTATTTT,CASSVDGVDTQYF
TRBJ2-5,13,.,many,TRBV6-1,TGTGCCAGCAGTCCCCGGGGTTCAGAGACCCAGTACTTC,CASSPRGSETQYF
TRBJ2-5,14,TRBD1,many,TRBV5-1,TGCGCCAGCAGCTTGGGGACAGGGAGAGGGGACCAGTACTTC,CASSLGTGRGDQYF
TRBJ1-1,15,TRBD1,.,TRBV12-5,TGTGCTAGTGGTGCCGACCTCGGACAGGGGGCTGAAGCTTTCTTT,CASGADLGQGAEAFF
TRBJ2-1,15,.,.,TRBV27,TGTGCCAGCAGTTTTCAAGGGTCGGCCTACAATGAGCAGTTCTTC,CASSFQGSAYNEQFF
TRBJ2-1,13,.,once,TRBV19,TGTGCCAGTAAATTCGGGGTGGGCAATGAGCAGTTCTTC,CASKFGVGNEQFF
TRBJ1-2,15,.,many,TRBV10-3,TGTGCCATCAGTGACTCCTGGACGGATTACAGGGGCTACACCTTC,CAISDSWTDYRGYTF
TRBJ2-3,15,.,many,TRBV5-6,TGTGCCAGCAGCTGGTCCACTAGGGCCACAGATACGCAGTATTTT,CASSWSTRATDTQYF
TRBJ1-5,14,.,.,TRBV12-3/TRBV12-4,TGTGCCAGCTCGGGACTTTATAGCAATCAGCCCCAGCATTTT,CASSGLYSNQPQHF
TRBJ2-2,13,TRBD1,many,TRBV7-2,TGTGCCAGCAGCTTAAGGGGGCCCGGGGAGCTGTTTTTT,CASSLRGPGELFF
TRBJ1-1,14,.,few,TRBV12-3/TRBV12-4,TGTGCCAGCAGTTTGGCAGGGCAGAACACTGAAGCTTTCTTT,CASSLAGQNTEAFF
TRBJ2-3,15,.,many,TRBV7-9,TGTGCCAGCAGCCCAGAGCCGGGGGGCACAGATACGCAGTATTTT,CASSPEPGGTDTQYF
TRBJ1-2,13,TRBD1,many,TRBV27,TGTGCCAGCAGTCCACAGACAGGGTATGGCTACACCTTC,CASSPQTGYGYTF
TRBJ2-1,16,.,.,TRBV5-1,TGCGCCAGCAGCTTGGAGGGCAGGAGCTACTACAATGAGCAGTTCTTC,CASSLEGRSYYNEQFF
TRBJ1-5,15,.,.,TRBV4-3,TGCGCCAGCAGCCAAGACGCAGCTAGCAATCAGCCCCAGCATTTT,CASSQDAASNQPQHF
TRBJ2-5,15,TRBD2,few,TRBV7-8,TGTGCCAGCAGCTTAGCCGGGTCGGGGGGGGAGACCCAGTACTTC,CASSLAGSGGETQYF
TRBJ2-1,12,.,many,TRBV20-1,TGCAGTGCTAGCGGGCGGTCGAGTGAGCAGTTCTTC,CSASGRSSEQFF